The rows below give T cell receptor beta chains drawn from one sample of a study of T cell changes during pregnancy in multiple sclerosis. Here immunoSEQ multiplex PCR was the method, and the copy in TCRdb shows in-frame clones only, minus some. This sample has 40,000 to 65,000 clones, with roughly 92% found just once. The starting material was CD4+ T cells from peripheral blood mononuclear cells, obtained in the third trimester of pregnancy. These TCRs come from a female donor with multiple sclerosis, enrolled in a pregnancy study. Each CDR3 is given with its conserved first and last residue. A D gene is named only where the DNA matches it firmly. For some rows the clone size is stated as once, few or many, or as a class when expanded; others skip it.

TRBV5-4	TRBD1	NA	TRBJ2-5	CASSIQGAETQYF	TGTGCCAGCAGCATACAGGGGGCGGAGACCCAGTACTTC
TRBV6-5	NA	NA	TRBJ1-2	CASSKGTQYGYTF	TGTGCCAGCAGTAAAGGGACTCAGTATGGCTACACCTTC
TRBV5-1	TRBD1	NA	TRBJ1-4	CASSLRQGGEKLFF	TGCGCCAGCAGCTTGAGACAGGGTGGGGAAAAACTGTTTTTT
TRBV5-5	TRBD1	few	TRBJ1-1	CASSLWDSVLEAFF	TGTGCCAGCAGCTTGTGGGACAGCGTACTCGAAGCTTTCTTT
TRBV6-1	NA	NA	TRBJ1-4	CASSEARGLGLLFF	TGTGCCAGCAGTGAAGCGCGGGGCCTAGGTTTGCTGTTTTTT
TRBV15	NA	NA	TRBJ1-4	CATSRDLSAARGNGLFF	TGTGCCACCAGCAGAGATTTATCGGCGGCTCGCGGGAATGGACTGTTTTTT
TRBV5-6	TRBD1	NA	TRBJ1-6	CASSSDRVSPLHF	TGTGCCAGCAGCTCAGACAGGGTCTCACCCCTCCACTTT
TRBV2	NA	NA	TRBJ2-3	CASSGLGADTQYF	TGTGCCAGCAGTGGTTTAGGGGCGGATACGCAGTATTTT
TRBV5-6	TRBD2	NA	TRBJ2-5	CASSFVTSGQETQYF	TGTGCCAGCAGCTTCGTGACTAGCGGACAAGAGACCCAGTACTTC
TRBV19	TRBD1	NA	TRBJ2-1	CASSTGGVEQFF	TGTGCCAGTTCGACAGGGGGAGTCGAGCAGTTCTTC
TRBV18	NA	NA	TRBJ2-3	CASSPPLGTMPDTQYF	TGTGCCAGCTCACCCCCCCTAGGTACGATGCCAGATACGCAGTATTTT
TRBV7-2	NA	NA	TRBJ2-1	CASSLETGAVEQFF	TGTGCCAGCAGCTTAGAAACGGGAGCTGTTGAGCAGTTCTTC
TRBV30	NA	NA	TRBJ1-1	CAWSYGLNTEAFF	TGTGCCTGGAGCTACGGGTTGAACACTGAAGCTTTCTTT
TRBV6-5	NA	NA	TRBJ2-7	CASSRTGWGEQYF	TGTGCCAGCAGTAGAACAGGGTGGGGCGAGCAGTACTTC
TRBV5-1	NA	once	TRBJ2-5	CASSLDRLRGETQYF	TGCGCCAGCAGCCTGGACAGGCTGCGGGGAGAGACCCAGTACTTC
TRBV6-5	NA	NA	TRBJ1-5	CAGGQPQHF	TGTGCCGGCGGGCAGCCCCAGCATTTT
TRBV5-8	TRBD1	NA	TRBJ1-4	CASSEGTGLFNEKLFF	TGTGCCAGCAGCGAGGGGACAGGTTTATTTAATGAAAAACTGTTTTTT
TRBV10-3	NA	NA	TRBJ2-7	CAISQGVRPYEQYF	TGTGCCATCAGCCAGGGCGTGAGGCCCTACGAGCAGTACTTC
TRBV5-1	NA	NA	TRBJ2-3	CASSLDTTSTDTQYF	TGCGCCAGCAGCCTCGATACTACCAGCACAGATACGCAGTATTTT
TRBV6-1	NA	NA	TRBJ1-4	CASSEVQSGNEKLFF	TGTGCCAGCAGTGAAGTACAATCAGGGAATGAAAAACTGTTTTTT
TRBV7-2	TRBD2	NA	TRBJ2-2	CASSFSGRNGELFF	TGTGCCAGCAGCTTTAGCGGGAGGAACGGGGAGCTGTTTTTT